This T cell receptor (beta chain) was profiled in a study of cytomegalovirus exposure and HLA in healthy donors. Study-level background: A previous analysis identified more than 100 million unique TCR beta sequences derived from 180 million or so T cells.

To note about this clone: Its cognate antigen is unknown.

General study points: Altogether, 164 TCR beta chains were recorded as cytomegalovirus-associated. Common viral pathogens seemed, in a later analysis, to connect with several of the most significant clusters.

Primers included in the PCR were 60 Vbeta and 13 Jbeta primers. The protocol was immunoSEQ multiplex PCR, while the TCRdb copy is restricted to in-frame clones and leaves out a portion. The profile covers nearly 200,000 clones, with 75% to 85% appearing a single time and roughly 6% taken by the ten largest. The CDR3 length is 14 residues. V lost 5 bases, J lost 0 bases, and 8 bases lay in between. CDR1 and CDR2 from the germline V gene are WNHNN and SYGVQD (reference sequence). Sequences were obtained from PBMCs. The sequence was obtained from a woman in her forties or fifties in good health and CMV-seropositive. The rearrangement joins TRBV10-1 to TRBJ2-1, with D tentatively TRBD2 (5 bases). CDR3 loop: CASSKGSSYNEQFF. The CDR3 DNA is TGCGCCAGCAGTAAAGGGAGCTCCTACAATGAGCAGTTCTTC.